A selection of T cell receptor beta chains follows, all from one sample in a study of T and B cells in COVID-19 patients. TCRdb fed the multiplex PCR reads into MiXCR, producing one record per CDR3 protein. The sample holds some 21,000 distinct CDR3 sequences, 30% to 35% seen once. Material for sequencing was blood. These receptors were obtained from a human donor who had recovered from COVID-19. Both conserved end residues are part of each CDR3. The D gene is left open where the match is weak. The size field is filled for only some rows; it gives once, few, many or a size class.

j_call | clone_size | v_call | d_call | cdr3_aa | cdr3_nt
TRBJ1-5 | few | TRBV6-5 | NA | CPRGVNQPQHF | TGTCCCCGTGGCGTCAATCAGCCCCAGCATTTT
TRBJ1-5 | few | TRBV12-3/TRBV12-4 | NA | CASSFRLNQPQHF | TGTGCCAGCAGTTTTAGGCTCAATCAGCCCCAGCATTTT
TRBJ1-4 | medium-sized | TRBV19 | NA | CASSMDPTDEKLFF | TGTGCCAGTAGTATGGACCCGACGGATGAAAAACTGTTTTTT
TRBJ2-3 | NA | TRBV9 | NA | CASSVEADTQYF | TGTGCCAGCAGCGTCGAGGCAGATACGCAGTATTTT
TRBJ2-1 | medium-sized | TRBV19 | TRBD1 | CASSGGTVYNEQFF | TGTGCCAGTTCGGGTGGGACAGTCTACAATGAGCAGTTCTTC
TRBJ1-5 | many | TRBV19 | NA | CASSIGIQVNQPQHF | TGTGCCAGTAGTATAGGCATACAGGTCAATCAGCCCCAGCATTTT
TRBJ2-1 | NA | TRBV11-3 | NA | CASSLEQGGFDNEQFF | TGTGCCAGCAGCTTAGAACAGGGAGGGTTTGACAATGAGCAGTTCTTC
TRBJ1-5 | few | TRBV19 | NA | CASSIDLGRPNQPQHF | TGTGCCAGTAGTATAGATCTTGGGAGGCCCAATCAGCCCCAGCATTTT
TRBJ1-1 | few | TRBV18 | TRBD1 | CASSGQGETEAFF | TGTGCCAGCTCGGGACAGGGTGAGACTGAAGCTTTCTTT
TRBJ2-2 | NA | TRBV20-1 | NA | CSARDPPNGELFF | TGCAGTGCTAGAGATCCACCCAACGGGGAGCTGTTTTTT
TRBJ2-3 | NA | TRBV27 | NA | CARTPGGEAGGTDTQYF | TGTGCCAGGACGCCAGGGGGAGAAGCGGGGGGCACAGATACGCAGTATTTT
TRBJ1-1 | medium-sized | TRBV29-1 | TRBD1 | CSVIMGTGGWGTEAFF | TGCAGCGTAATCATGGGGACAGGGGGCTGGGGCACTGAAGCTTTCTTT
TRBJ2-7 | NA | TRBV5-4 | TRBD2 | CASKEASGEKQYF | TGTGCCAGCAAAGAGGCTAGCGGGGAAAAGCAGTACTTC